The entry below gives a single T cell receptor (beta chain) sequence along with its context. The CDR3 length is 14 residues. The germline gives CDR1 SGHNT, CDR2 YYREEE (reference sequence). The V gene lost 4 bases and the J gene lost 9 bases, with 18 bases spanning the gap. This sample is part of a study of control samples from healthy donors and cancer patients. The table came from immunoSEQ multiplex PCR; TCRdb's copy has only in-frame clones and leaves some out. The top ten clones hold approximately 1.5% of a sample with 200,000 to 250,000 clones, 90% to 95% of them seen once. The V gene is TRBV5-4, the J gene TRBJ2-3, with TRBD1 as a possible D gene (6 bases). The specimen sequenced was blood. This TCR was recovered from a man aged 50 to 59 in good health. This chain's CDR3 is CASSPGQTQGTQYF. CDR3 in DNA: TGTGCCAGCAGCCCTGGGCAGACTCAGGGGACGCAGTATTTT.